The T cell receptor (beta chain) under discussion was sequenced for a study of blood T cell repertoires in COVID-19. In the study overall: PBMCs, B-cell-depleted T cells, or T cells provided the cDNA or gDNA that made up the material.

Per the authors' pipeline: By means of reference gene primer amplification, nucleated cell counts were estimated. This table comes from immunoSEQ multiplex PCR, and its TCRdb copy is limited to in-frame clones, with some not included. Clone size and V and J calls were adopted from that table, with D and trimming inferred from the DNA. This sample yields 190,000 or so clones, of which around four fifths are seen a single time; around 0.93% belongs to the top ten. The CDR3 is 13 amino acids. The V gene's germline CDR1 is SGHNT and CDR2 YYREEE (reference sequence). The V gene end was trimmed by 3 bases and the J gene end by 2 bases; junction bases not matched to a gene: 1. While infection was still active, Seattle patients were enrolled and then followed longitudinally.

The sample was peripheral blood. The clonotype comes from a man aged 60-69 years with COVID-19, enrolled during active disease. J is TRBJ2-5 and V is TRBV5-4, with 7 nucleotides matching TRBD1. CDR3 coding DNA: TGTGCCAGCAGCTCAGGGGGACAAGAGACCCAGTACTTC. Translating it yields CASSSGGQETQYF.